Sequencing of this TCR beta chain was carried out in a study of blood T cells in healthy people across ages. Study-level results: Estimated diversity, derived from one million T cells, was regarded as an underestimate. In these data, TCR beta diversity tracked strongly with naive T cell percentage. Per million T cells, the diversity of TCR beta decreased roughly linearly as age advanced. CMV status of donors was not determined, possibly confounding expanded clonotype changes.

This clonotype was observed a handful of times. Its matching antigen is unknown. The use of a sample-barcoded 5' primer and a J-beta primer mix characterized a second PCR of roughly 7 to 11 cycles. One entry per CDR3 protein, called by TCRdb with MiXCR from the 5' RACE reads. The table includes about 1.4 million distinct CDR3 sequences, 59% detected once. The CDR3 consists of 14 residues. CDR1 and CDR2 (germline): LNHDA, SQIVND (reference sequence). The V and J genes are TRBV19 and TRBJ2-5; D gene unclear. The DNA end lines up better with TRBJ2-7; the J call may be wrong. The sample was blood. The receptor's source is a young man in good health. In DNA form, the CDR3 reads TGTGCCAGTAGGCCCTCGGCAGGTCCCTACGAGCAGTACTTC. This gives the protein CASRPSAGPYEQYF.